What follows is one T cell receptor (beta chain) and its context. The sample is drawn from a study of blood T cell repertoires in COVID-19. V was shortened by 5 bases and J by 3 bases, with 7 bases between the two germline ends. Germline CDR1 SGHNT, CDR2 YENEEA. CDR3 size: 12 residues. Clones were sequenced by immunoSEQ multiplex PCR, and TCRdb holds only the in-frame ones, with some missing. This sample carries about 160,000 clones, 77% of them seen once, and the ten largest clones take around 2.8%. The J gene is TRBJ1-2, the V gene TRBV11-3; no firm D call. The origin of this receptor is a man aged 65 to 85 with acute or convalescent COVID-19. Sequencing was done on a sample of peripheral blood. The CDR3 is CASSHGDYGYTF. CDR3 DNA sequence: TGTGCCAGCAGCCACGGGGACTATGGCTACACCTTC.